This section outlines one T cell receptor (beta chain) sequence together with its context. The target antigen is unknown. Measured with immunoSEQ multiplex PCR; TCRdb has only the in-frame clones, and not every one. The sample contains fewer than 100,000 clones, roughly 90% of which appear only once. Per the germline V gene, CDR1 is MNHEY and CDR2 is SMNVEV (reference sequence). V dropped 3 bases and J dropped 0 bases, with 14 bases sitting between them. This CDR3 contains 16 residues. This record comes from a study of PD-1 blockade in classical Hodgkin lymphoma. Findings and caveats of the study: Patients starting nivolumab under 1 year after ASCT were excluded. Newly diagnosed patients were said to have less baseline TCR diversity than healthy donors did. Significantly greater TCR diversity emerged by C4D1 in CD4+ cells but not CD8+ cells. Baseline diversity was lower in partial responders and progressors than complete responders.

Every one of the patients relapsed after autologous stem cell transplantation (brentuximab vedotin exposure was variable). The rearrangement joins TRBV27 to TRBJ2-5; D call uncertain. The sample consisted of peripheral blood mononuclear cells (PBMCs), taken at baseline. The source is a human donor with classical Hodgkin lymphoma. The CDR3 protein is CASSFLQKWYQETQYF. CDR3 bases: TGTGCCAGCAGTTTTCTACAGAAATGGTACCAAGAGACCCAGTACTTC.